The 18 T cell receptor beta chains reported below all come from one sample, sequenced in a study of CD8 T cells in ankylosing spondylitis. One entry per CDR3 protein, called by TCRdb with MiXCR from the 5' RACE reads. The data hold around 130,000 distinct CDR3 sequences, with around 7% observed a single time. Sequencing was carried out using blood, either unsorted or a sorted T cell fraction (not recorded which). These receptors were taken from a male donor with ankylosing spondylitis or in good health (not recorded which).

This clonotype appeared many times. The CDR3 protein is CASSFGPEAFF. In nucleotides, the CDR3 is TGTGCCAGCAGCTTTGGTCCTGAAGCTTTCTTT. V and J are TRBV7-2 and TRBJ1-1, with D unresolved. Germline lookup yields CDR1 SGHTA and CDR2 FQGNSA. The CDR3 extends over 11 amino acids. Deletions cut 3 bases from V and 6 bases from J, with 5 bases between.

Concerning this clonotype: Since a much larger clone is just one base distant, this may be a read error. V usage is TRBV5-1 and J usage is TRBJ2-1; no definite D call. Looked up from germline, CDR1 is SGHRS and CDR2 is YFSETQ. The CDR3 has 13 residues. Trimming pared 4 bases from V and 10 bases from J, leaving 15 bases between. The CDR3 nucleotides read TGCGCCAGCAGCGTGGAGCCGGGCGTCGAGCAGTTCTTC. Encoded protein: CASSVEPGVEQFF.

This clonotype was detected many times. The chain combines TRBV5-1 with TRBJ2-2; D is uncertain. Germline V CDR1 and CDR2: SGHRS, YFSETQ. CDR3 length: 16 residues. Deletions cut 0 bases from V and 0 bases from J, with 9 bases between. The CDR3 loop reads CASSLAGRTNTGELFF. CDR3 sequence (DNA): TGCGCCAGCAGCTTGGCCGGCAGGACGAACACCGGGGAGCTGTTTTTT.

This clonotype was recorded many times. The chain recombines TRBV24-1 with TRBJ2-5, with D tentatively TRBD1 (6 bases). The CDR3 totals 16 residues. Trimming removed 4 bases at V and 5 bases at J, with 19 bases between. The germline CDR1 and CDR2 sequences are KGHDR and SFDVKD. For the CDR3, the DNA is TGTGCCACCAGTGACCAACAGGGTCTCACATGGGAGACCCAGTACTTC. The encoded protein is CATSDQQGLTWETQYF.

This clonotype was seen at least ten times. The V and J genes are TRBV7-2 and TRBJ2-7, with 9 bases lining up with TRBD1. Germline lookup yields CDR1 SGHTA and CDR2 FQGNSA. This CDR3 region has 15 residues. With 4 bases clipped from V and 1 base from J, the junction kept 5 bases outside the gene matches. The CDR3 is CASSYTGGGSYEQYF. The CDR3 nucleotides are TGTGCCAGCAGCTATACAGGGGGCGGATCCTACGAGCAGTACTTC.

This clonotype has a count of ten or more. The chain joins TRBV10-3 to TRBJ2-3, with D perhaps matching TRBD1 (6 bases). This CDR3 spans 15 amino acids. The V end lost 6 bases, the J end lost 0 bases, and 13 bases lay between the germline ends. Germline-derived CDR1 and CDR2 are ENHRY and SYGVKD. CDR3 in amino acids: CAISLTGPSTDTQYF. The CDR3 nucleotides are TGTGCCATCAGCCTGACAGGCCCTAGCACAGATACGCAGTATTTT.

This clonotype has at least ten counts. J is TRBJ2-3 and V is TRBV28; D is perhaps TRBD1 or TRBD2 (5 bases each). Deletions cut 8 bases from V and 2 bases from J, with 14 bases between. The CDR3 loop spans 14 amino acids. From germline, CDR1 is MDHEN and CDR2 SYDVKM. CDR3 residues: CASGAGAFTDTQYF. Here the CDR3 DNA reads TGTGCCAGCGGAGCCGGGGCCTTCACAGATACGCAGTATTTT.

A single count supports this clonotype. The rearrangement joins TRBV5-1 to TRBJ2-1; 8 nucleotides match TRBD1. The CDR3 runs to 15 residues. Trimming at V came to 4 bases and at J to 4 bases, leaving 7 bases not matched to a gene. Per the germline V gene, CDR1 is SGHRS and CDR2 is YFSETQ. The CDR3 DNA sequence: TGCGCCAGCAGCGGGCAGGGGGCGGTGTACAATGAGCAGTTCTTC. Its protein is CASSGQGAVYNEQFF.

This clonotype was observed at least ten times. The chain joins TRBV20-1 to TRBJ2-4; the match to TRBD2 covers 8 bases. The CDR3 contains 14 residues. V gave up 3 bases and J gave up 9 bases; unmatched junction bases: 10. The germline V gene encodes CDR1 DFQATT and CDR2 SNEGSKA (reference sequence). The CDR3 protein is CSARGAGERGIQYF. For the CDR3, the DNA is TGCAGTGCTAGGGGAGCGGGAGAACGGGGCATTCAGTACTTC.

This clonotype was counted many times. The rearrangement joins TRBV20-1 to TRBJ2-7, with a possible D match to TRBD1 (6 bases). Per the germline V gene, CDR1 is DFQATT and CDR2 is SNEGSKA (reference sequence). The CDR3 loop spans 14 amino acids. Trimming removed 6 bases at V and 2 bases at J, with 17 bases between. The CDR3 loop is CSARWAGAAYEQYF. The DNA of the CDR3 is TGCAGTGCCCGTTGGGCAGGGGCCGCCTACGAGCAGTACTTC.

Ten or more counts support this clonotype. V gene TRBV10-3 combines with J gene TRBJ2-3; the match to TRBD1 covers 8 bases. The CDR3 is 18 amino acids. Germline trimming cut 2 bases from V and 0 bases from J; bases unmatched to any gene: 10. The germline gives CDR1 ENHRY, CDR2 SYGVKD. The CDR3 coding sequence is TGTGCCATCAGTGAGAGTTTATGGACAGGGCTTAGCACAGATACGCAGTATTTT. Translated: CAISESLWTGLSTDTQYF.

This clonotype was found many times. This chain joins TRBV7-3 and TRBJ2-7; the match to TRBD2 covers 10 bases. Looked up from germline, CDR1 is SGHTA and CDR2 is FQGTGA. There are 18 residues in the CDR3. J gave up 0 bases and V 1 base, and 9 bases lay outside the gene matches. As DNA, the CDR3 is TGTGCCAGCAGCTTAATGGCTAGCGGGAGCTGGAGCTCCTACGAGCAGTACTTC. It is translated as CASSLMASGSWSSYEQYF.

V gene TRBV12-3 or TRBV12-4 combines with J gene TRBJ2-7; D not certain. The CDR3 totals 12 residues. V was pared by 6 bases and J by 3 bases, with 9 bases between. CDR3 in DNA: TGTGCCAGCAGCCCCCCCGTCTACGAGCAGTACTTC. It yields the protein CASSPPVYEQYF.

This clonotype was counted many times. This chain uses TRBV20-1 with TRBJ2-3; no definite D call. V was trimmed by 4 bases and J by 2 bases, leaving 7 bases between them. The CDR3 spans 12 residues. Germline CDR1 reads DFQATT; CDR2 reads SNEGSKA (reference sequence). CDR3 protein: CSATAPTDTQYF. Written as DNA, the CDR3 is TGCAGTGCTACCGCCCCCACAGATACGCAGTATTTT.

The chain recombines TRBV6-4 with TRBJ2-1; TRBD2 agrees at 11 bases. The CDR3 length is 15 residues. V trimming: 6 bases; J trimming: 7 bases; junction bases outside the gene matches: 8. CDR1 and CDR2 from the germline V gene are MRHNA and SNTAGT. The CDR3 coding sequence is TGTGCCAGCAGCATTAGCGGGGGGGCGAGGAATGAGCAGTTCTTC. Its translation is CASSISGGARNEQFF.

There are many counts of this clonotype. The J gene is TRBJ2-7, the V gene TRBV20-1; 12 nucleotides agree with TRBD2. V gave up 0 bases and J gave up 5 bases; unmatched junction bases: 17. The CDR3 totals 19 residues. The germline V gene encodes CDR1 DFQATT and CDR2 SNEGSKA (reference sequence). CDR3 loop: CSARESDIRLAGVWDEQYF. CDR3 sequence (DNA): TGCAGTGCTAGAGAATCTGATATTAGACTAGCGGGGGTTTGGGACGAGCAGTACTTC.

This clonotype was seen ten or more times. The rearrangement links TRBV20-1 to TRBJ1-1; D is undetermined. This CDR3 contains 13 residues. Trimming took off 2 bases at V and 0 bases at J, with 7 bases between the two ends. The germline V gene encodes CDR1 DFQATT and CDR2 SNEGSKA (reference sequence). The CDR3 sequence is CSARLLMNTEAFF. The CDR3 DNA sequence: TGCAGTGCTAGACTTCTAATGAACACTGAAGCTTTCTTT.

This clonotype was recorded a few times. The rearrangement links TRBV7-2 to TRBJ1-5; TRBD1 matches at 9 bases. Per the germline V gene, CDR1 is SGHTA and CDR2 is FQGNSA. V shed 5 bases and J 3 bases; nucleotides not matched to a gene: 8. The CDR3 is 16 residues long. The CDR3 sequence: CASSPRQGGYNQPQHF. CDR3 nucleotides: TGTGCCAGCAGCCCACGACAGGGGGGGTACAATCAGCCCCAGCATTTT.